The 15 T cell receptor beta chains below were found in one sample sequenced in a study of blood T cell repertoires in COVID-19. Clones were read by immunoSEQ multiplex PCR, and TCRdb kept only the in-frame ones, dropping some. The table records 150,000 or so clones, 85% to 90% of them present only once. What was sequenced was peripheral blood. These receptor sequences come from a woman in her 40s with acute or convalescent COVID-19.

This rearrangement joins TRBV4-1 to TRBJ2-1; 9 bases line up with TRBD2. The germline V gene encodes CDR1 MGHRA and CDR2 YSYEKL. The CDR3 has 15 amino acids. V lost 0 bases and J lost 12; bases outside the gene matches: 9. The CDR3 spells CASSQDGGGAGVQFF. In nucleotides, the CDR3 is TGCGCCAGCAGCCAAGATGGCGGGGGGGCCGGGGTGCAGTTCTTC.

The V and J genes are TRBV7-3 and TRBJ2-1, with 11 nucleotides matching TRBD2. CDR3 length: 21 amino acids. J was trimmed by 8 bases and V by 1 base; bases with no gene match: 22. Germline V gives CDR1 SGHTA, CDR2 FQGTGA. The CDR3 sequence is CASSLKGAQRLVAGGPDEQFF. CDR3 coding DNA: TGTGCCAGCAGCTTAAAAGGAGCACAAAGGTTGGTAGCGGGAGGGCCTGATGAGCAGTTCTTC.

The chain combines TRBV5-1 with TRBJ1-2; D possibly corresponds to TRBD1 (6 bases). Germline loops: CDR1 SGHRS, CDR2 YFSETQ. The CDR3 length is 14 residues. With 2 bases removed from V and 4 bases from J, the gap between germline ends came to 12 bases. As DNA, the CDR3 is TGCGCCAGCAGCTTAGGGAGACAGGTCTATGGCTACACCTTC. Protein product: CASSLGRQVYGYTF.

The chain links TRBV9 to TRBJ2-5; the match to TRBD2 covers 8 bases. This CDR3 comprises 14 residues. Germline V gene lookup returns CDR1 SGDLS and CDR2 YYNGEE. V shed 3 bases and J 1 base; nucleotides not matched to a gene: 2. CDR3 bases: TGTGCCAGCAGCGGAACTAGCGGCCAAGAGACCCAGTACTTC. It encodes CASSGTSGQETQYF.

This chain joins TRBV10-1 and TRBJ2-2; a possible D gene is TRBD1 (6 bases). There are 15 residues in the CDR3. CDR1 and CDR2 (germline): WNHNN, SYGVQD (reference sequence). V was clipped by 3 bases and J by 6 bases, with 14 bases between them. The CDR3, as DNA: TGCGCCAGCAGTGAAAGGGGATCAGGGGCCGGGGAGCTGTTTTTT. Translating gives CASSERGSGAGELFF.

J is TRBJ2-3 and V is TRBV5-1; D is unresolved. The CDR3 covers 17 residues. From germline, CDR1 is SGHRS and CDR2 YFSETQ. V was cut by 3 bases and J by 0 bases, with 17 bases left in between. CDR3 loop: CASSWLLLRYSTDTQYF. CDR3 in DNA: TGCGCCAGCAGCTGGCTTCTGTTGCGGTATAGCACAGATACGCAGTATTTT.

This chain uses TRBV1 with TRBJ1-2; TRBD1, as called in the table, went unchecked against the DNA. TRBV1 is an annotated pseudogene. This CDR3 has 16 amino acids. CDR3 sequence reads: CTSSRVTGKNNYGYTF. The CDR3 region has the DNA TGCACCAGCAGCCGAGTGACAGGGAAGAATAACTATGGCTACACCTTC.

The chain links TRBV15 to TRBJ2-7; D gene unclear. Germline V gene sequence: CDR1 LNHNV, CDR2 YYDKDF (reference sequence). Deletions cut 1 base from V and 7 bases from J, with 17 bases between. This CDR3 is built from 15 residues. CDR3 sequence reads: CATSRGMLFNQEQYF. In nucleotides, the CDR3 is TGTGCCACCAGCAGAGGCATGTTGTTTAATCAGGAGCAGTACTTC.

The CDR3 region is CASSRTGGYEQYF. The DNA for the CDR3 is TGTGCCAGCAGCCGGACAGGGGGTTACGAGCAGTACTTC. This chain uses TRBV11-2 with TRBJ2-7; 10 bases map to TRBD1. The J segment lost 4 bases and the V segment lost 5 bases, leaving 2 bases of the junction unmatched. Germline V CDR1 and CDR2: SGHAT, FQNNGV. The CDR3 runs 13 residues.

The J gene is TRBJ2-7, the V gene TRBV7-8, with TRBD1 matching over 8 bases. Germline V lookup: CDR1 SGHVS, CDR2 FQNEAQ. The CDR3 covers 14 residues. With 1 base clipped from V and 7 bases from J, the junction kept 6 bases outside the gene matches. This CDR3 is CASSLDQGAREQYF. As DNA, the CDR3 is TGTGCCAGCAGCTTAGATCAGGGGGCGAGGGAGCAGTACTTC. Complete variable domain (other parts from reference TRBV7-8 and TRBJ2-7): GAGVSQSPRYKVAKRGQDVALRCDPISGHVSLFWYQQALGQGPEFLTYFQNEAQLDKSGLPSDRFFAERPEGSVSTLKIQRTQQEDSAVYLCASSLDQGAREQYFGPGTRLTVT.

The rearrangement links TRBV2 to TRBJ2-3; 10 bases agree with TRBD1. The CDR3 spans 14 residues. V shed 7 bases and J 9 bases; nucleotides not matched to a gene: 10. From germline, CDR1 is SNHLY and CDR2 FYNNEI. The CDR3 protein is CASKRDRGSTTQYF. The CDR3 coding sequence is TGTGCCAGCAAAAGGGACAGGGGTAGTACGACGCAGTATTTT.

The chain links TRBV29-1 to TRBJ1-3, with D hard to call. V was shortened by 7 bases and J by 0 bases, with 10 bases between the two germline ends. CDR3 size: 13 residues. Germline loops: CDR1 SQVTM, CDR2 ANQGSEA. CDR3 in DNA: TGCAGCGGAAGATTAGACTCTGGAAACACCATATATTTT. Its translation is CSGRLDSGNTIYF. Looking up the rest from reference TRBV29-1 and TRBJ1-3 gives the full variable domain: SAVISQKPSRDICQRGTSLTIQCQVDSQVTMMFWYRQQPGQSLTLIATANQGSEATYESGFVIDKFPISRPNLTFSTLTVSNMSPEDSSIYLCSGRLDSGNTIYFGEGSWLTVV.

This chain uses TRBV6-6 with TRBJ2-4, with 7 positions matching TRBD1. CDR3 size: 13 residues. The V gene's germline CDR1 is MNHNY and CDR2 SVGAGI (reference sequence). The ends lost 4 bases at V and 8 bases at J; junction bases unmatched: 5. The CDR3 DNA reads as TGTGCCAGCAGTTCCCGGGACAGAGACATTCAGTACTTC. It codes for CASSSRDRDIQYF.

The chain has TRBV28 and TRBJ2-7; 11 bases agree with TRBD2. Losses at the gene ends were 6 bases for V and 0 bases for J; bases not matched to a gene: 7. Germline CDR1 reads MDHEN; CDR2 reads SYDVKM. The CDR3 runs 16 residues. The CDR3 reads CASSSKTSGISYEQYF. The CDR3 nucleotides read TGTGCCAGCAGCAGTAAGACTAGCGGGATCTCCTACGAGCAGTACTTC. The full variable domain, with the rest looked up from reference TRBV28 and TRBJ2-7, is DVKVTQSSRYLVKRTGEKVFLECVQDMDHENMFWYRQDPGLGLRLIYFSYDVKMKEKGDIPEGYSVSREKKERFSLILESASTNQTSMYLCASSSKTSGISYEQYFGPGTRLTVT.

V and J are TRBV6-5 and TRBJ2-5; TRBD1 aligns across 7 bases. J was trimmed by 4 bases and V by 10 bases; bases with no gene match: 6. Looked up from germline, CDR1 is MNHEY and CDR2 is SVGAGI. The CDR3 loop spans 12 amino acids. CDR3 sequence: CATQGYRETQYF. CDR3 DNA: TGTGCCACACAGGGGTACAGAGAGACCCAGTACTTC.